These 11 T cell receptor beta chains were all obtained from the same sample, sequenced in a study of cytomegalovirus exposure and HLA in healthy donors (dated by TCRdb to about 2017). Library preparation was by the immunoSEQ multiplex PCR assay. For the multiplex PCR, a mixture combining 60 forward primers for TCR Vbeta segments and 13 reverse primers for TCR Jbeta segments was used. TCRdb carries this immuneACCESS record with in-frame sequences only. Its versions omit some clonotypes, under half of them owing to an unresolved V gene in the studies checked, with the rest unexplained. In this sample's table one finds some 72,000 clones. Less than 6% of the sample goes to the ten largest clones. The sample consisted of PBMCs. The receptors were sampled from a man aged 35-49 years in good health and CMV-seronegative.

The genes are TRBV30 and TRBJ2-7, with D hard to call. The germline V gene has CDR1 GTSNPN and CDR2 SVGIG (reference sequence). The germline V and J ends were trimmed by 5 bases and 0 bases, with 8 bases remaining between them. The CDR3 spans 12 residues. For the CDR3, the DNA is TGTGCCTGGGCTAAGAGCTCCTACGAGCAGTACTTC. It encodes CAWAKSSYEQYF.

The rearrangement links TRBV5-4 to TRBJ2-7, with D perhaps matching TRBD1 (6 bases). The CDR3 covers 16 residues. CDR1 is SGHNT, CDR2 YYREEE, per germline (reference sequence). V lost 2 bases to trimming and J lost 5 bases, with 20 bases between them. CDR3 sequence: CASSFRGSGEGDEQYF. As DNA, the CDR3 is TGTGCCAGCAGCTTCAGGGGCTCAGGAGAGGGGGACGAGCAGTACTTC. Complete variable domain (other parts from reference TRBV5-4 and TRBJ2-7): ETGVTQSPTHLIKTRGQQVTLRCSSQSGHNTVSWYQQALGQGPQFIFQYYREEENGRGNFPPRFSGLQFPNYSSELNVNALELDDSALYLCASSFRGSGEGDEQYFGPGTRLTVT.

V is TRBV7-6 and J is TRBJ1-1, with 8 bases lining up with TRBD1. V trimming: 2 bases; J trimming: 5 bases; junction bases outside the gene matches: 4. CDR3 length: 14 amino acids. CDR1 is SGHVS, CDR2 FNYEAQ, per germline. The CDR3 DNA follows: TGTGCCAGCAGCTTATCGACAGGGGAGACTGAAGCTTTCTTT. Translating it yields CASSLSTGETEAFF. Full variable domain (rest looked up from reference TRBV7-6 and TRBJ1-1): GAGVSQSPRYKVTKRGQDVALRCDPISGHVSLYWYRQALGQGPEFLTYFNYEAQQDKSGLPNDRFSAERPEGSISTLTIQRTEQRDSAMYRCASSLSTGETEAFFGQGTRLTVV.

V is TRBV5-1 and J is TRBJ1-1, with 8 bases matching TRBD1. Germline loops: CDR1 SGHRS, CDR2 YFSETQ. V dropped 1 base and J dropped 6; count of bases not matched to a gene: 8. This CDR3 comprises 15 residues. DNA of the CDR3: TGCGCCAGCAGCTTGACAGACAGGGGATTGGCTGAAGCTTTCTTT. Translation: CASSLTDRGLAEAFF.

J is TRBJ2-7 and V is TRBV4-3; D unclear. From germline, CDR1 is LGHNA and CDR2 YSLEER. CDR3 length: 14 amino acids. The V gene lost 4 bases and the J gene lost 7 bases, with 17 bases spanning the gap. The CDR3 DNA is TGCGCCAGCAGCCTCCGGGTAAAGACTGAAGAGCAGTACTTC. It translates to CASSLRVKTEEQYF.

The chain combines TRBV18 with TRBJ1-6; D possibly corresponds to TRBD1 (5 bases). Trimming took off 3 bases at V and 8 bases at J, with 14 bases between the two ends. CDR3 length: 15 residues. Germline assignment: CDR1 KGHSH and CDR2 LQKENI. In DNA, the CDR3 is TGTGCCAGCTCACCGAGGGCGGCGGGGGATTCACCCCTCCACTTT. Amino acid sequence: CASSPRAAGDSPLHF.

The chain couples TRBV5-1 to TRBJ1-2; perhaps TRBD1 as D (6 bases). The CDR3 is 13 residues long. CDR1 is SGHRS, CDR2 YFSETQ, per germline. V was pared by 4 bases and J by 7 bases, with 14 bases between. CDR3: CASSVTGSSGYTF. The CDR3 nucleotides are TGCGCCAGCAGCGTTACAGGGTCTTCTGGCTACACCTTC.

The CDR3 DNA reads TGCGCCAGCACTGTGGGGACAGATAATGAAAAACTGTTTTTT. It encodes CASTVGTDNEKLFF. The chain has TRBV5-1 and TRBJ1-4, with TRBD1 identical over 7 bases. The CDR3 consists of 14 residues. Germline V CDR1 and CDR2: SGHRS, YFSETQ. With 6 bases clipped from V and 4 bases from J, the junction kept 6 bases outside the gene matches.

The chain combines TRBV2 with TRBJ1-6; D is undetermined. The CDR3 covers 15 residues. V was pared by 5 bases and J by 9 bases, with 17 bases between. Germline lookup yields CDR1 SNHLY and CDR2 FYNNEI. The CDR3 spells CASSLEGPSGSPLHF. The CDR3 bases are TGTGCCAGCAGTTTGGAGGGTCCTTCGGGTTCACCCCTCCACTTT.

The V gene is TRBV7-8, the J gene TRBJ1-1, with D maybe TRBD1 (5 bases). CDR1 is SGHVS, CDR2 FQNEAQ, per germline. This CDR3 spans 15 amino acids. V was cut by 0 bases and J by 0 bases, with 8 bases left in between. The CDR3 nucleotides are TGTGCCAGCAGCTTAGCGTCAGGGATGAACACTGAAGCTTTCTTT. Translating it yields CASSLASGMNTEAFF. The full variable domain, completed using reference TRBV7-8 and TRBJ1-1, is GAGVSQSPRYKVAKRGQDVALRCDPISGHVSLFWYQQALGQGPEFLTYFQNEAQLDKSGLPSDRFFAERPEGSVSTLKIQRTQQEDSAVYLCASSLASGMNTEAFFGQGTRLTVV.

A word on this clone: A junction end diverges from the germline sequence, so it may reflect a read error. The genes are TRBV28 and TRBJ2-7, with TRBD1 as a possible D gene (6 bases). CDR1 MDHEN and CDR2 SYDVKM come from the germline V gene. The CDR3 is 15 amino acids. The DNA of the CDR3 is TGTGCCAGCAGTCCACCGGGACATAAGCCCTACAAGCAGTACTTC. Translated: CASSPPGHKPYKQYF.